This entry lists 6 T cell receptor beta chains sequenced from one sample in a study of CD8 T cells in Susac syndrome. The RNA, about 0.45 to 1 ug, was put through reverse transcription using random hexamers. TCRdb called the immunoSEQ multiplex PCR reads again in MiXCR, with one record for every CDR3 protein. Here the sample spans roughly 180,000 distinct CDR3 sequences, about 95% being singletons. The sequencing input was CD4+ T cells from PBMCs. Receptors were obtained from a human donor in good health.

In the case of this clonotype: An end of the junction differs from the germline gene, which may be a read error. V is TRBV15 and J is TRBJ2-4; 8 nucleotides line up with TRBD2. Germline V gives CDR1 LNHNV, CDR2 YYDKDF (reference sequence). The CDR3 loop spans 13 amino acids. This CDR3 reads CATSRDKLAGTLF. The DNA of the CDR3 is TGTGCCACCAGCAGAGATAAGCTAGCGGGTACCCTATTC.

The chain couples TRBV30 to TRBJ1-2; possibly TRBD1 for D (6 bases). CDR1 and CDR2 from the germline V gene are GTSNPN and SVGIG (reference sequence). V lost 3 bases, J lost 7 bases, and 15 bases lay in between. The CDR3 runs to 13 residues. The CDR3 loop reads CAWSRTWGLGYTF. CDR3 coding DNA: TGTGCCTGGAGCCGTACTTGGGGGCTTGGCTACACCTTC.

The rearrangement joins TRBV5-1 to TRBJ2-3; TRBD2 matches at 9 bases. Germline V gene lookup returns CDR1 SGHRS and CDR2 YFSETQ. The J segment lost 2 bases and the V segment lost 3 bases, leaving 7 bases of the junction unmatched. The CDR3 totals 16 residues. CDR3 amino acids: CASSSTGLAVTDTQYF. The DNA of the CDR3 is TGCGCCAGCAGCTCTACGGGACTAGCTGTCACAGATACGCAGTATTTT.

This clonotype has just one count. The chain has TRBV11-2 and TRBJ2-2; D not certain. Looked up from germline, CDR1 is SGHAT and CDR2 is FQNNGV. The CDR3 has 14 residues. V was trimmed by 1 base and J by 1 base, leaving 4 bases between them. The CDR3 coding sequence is TGTGCCAGCAGCTTAGCGGTGAACACCGGGGAGCTGTTTTTT. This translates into CASSLAVNTGELFF.

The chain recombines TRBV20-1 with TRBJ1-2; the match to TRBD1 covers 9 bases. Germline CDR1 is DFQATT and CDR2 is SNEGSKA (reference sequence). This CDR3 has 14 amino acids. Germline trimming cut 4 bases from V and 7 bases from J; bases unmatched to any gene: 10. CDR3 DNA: TGCAGTGCTAAGAGGACAGGGGCCAATACTGGCTACACCTTC. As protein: CSAKRTGANTGYTF.

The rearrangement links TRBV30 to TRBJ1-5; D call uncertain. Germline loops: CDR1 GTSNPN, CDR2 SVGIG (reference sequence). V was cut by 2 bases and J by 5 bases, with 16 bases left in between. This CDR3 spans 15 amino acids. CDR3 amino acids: CAWSPGLLWDQPQHF. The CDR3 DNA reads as TGTGCCTGGAGTCCGGGCCTCCTCTGGGATCAGCCCCAGCATTTT.